Listed below are T cell receptor beta chains from one sample, sequenced in a study of CD8 T cells in ankylosing spondylitis. One entry per CDR3 protein results from TCRdb running MiXCR on the 5' RACE reads. Of a few hundred thousand distinct CDR3 sequences listed, about 12% are singletons. The sequencing sample was made of blood, either unsorted or a sorted T cell fraction (not recorded which). The receptors stem from a male donor with ankylosing spondylitis. Each CDR3 is given with its conserved first and last residue. D genes are given only for firm matches. Part of the rows lack a size; the others show once, few, many or a class for expanded clones.

>many|TRBJ2-1|TRBD2|TRBV4-1
CASSHGQRGDNEQFF
TGCGCCAGCAGCCACGGACAACGGGGGGACAATGAGCAGTTCTTC
>.|TRBJ2-3|TRBD2|TRBV5-6
CASGGGSSGTDTQYF
TGTGCCAGCGGGGGGGGGTCCTCTGGCACAGATACGCAGTATTTT
>few|TRBJ2-2|.|TRBV12-3/TRBV12-4
CASSLGGRATGELFF
TGTGCCAGCAGTTTAGGGGGGCGCGCCACCGGGGAGCTGTTTTTT
>few|TRBJ2-5|TRBD2|TRBV20-1
CSAIPSGREETQYF
TGCAGTGCAATCCCTAGCGGGAGGGAGGAGACCCAGTACTTC
>.|TRBJ2-1|TRBD2|TRBV5-1
CASSWLAGPYNEQFF
TGCGCCAGCAGCTGGCTAGCGGGACCCTACAATGAGCAGTTCTTC
>few|TRBJ1-5|.|TRBV6-1
CASSVTTAVHQPQHF
TGTGCCAGCAGTGTAACGACAGCAGTTCATCAGCCCCAGCATTTT
>few|TRBJ1-2|TRBD1|TRBV27
CASWTGDGYTF
TGTGCCAGCTGGACAGGGGATGGCTACACCTTC
>.|TRBJ2-3|TRBD2|TRBV5-1
CASREGTSATDTQYF
TGCGCCAGCAGGGAAGGGACTAGCGCCACAGATACGCAGTATTTT
>many|TRBJ2-1|.|TRBV12-3/TRBV12-4
CASSLWGYNEQFF
TGTGCCAGCAGTTTATGGGGGTACAATGAGCAGTTCTTC
>.|TRBJ1-5|.|TRBV19
CASSIREGGVGNQPQHF
TGTGCCAGTAGTATCCGGGAGGGTGGGGTTGGAAATCAGCCCCAGCATTTT
>few|TRBJ2-2|TRBD1|TRBV7-9
CASSLGQGITTGELFF
TGTGCCAGCAGCTTAGGACAGGGAATCACTACCGGGGAGCTGTTTTTT
>few|TRBJ2-7|.|TRBV3-1
CASSQEVQVVFF
TGTGCCAGCAGCCAAGAGGTTCAAGTAGTCTTTTTC
>few|TRBJ2-5|.|TRBV3-1
CASSHHPETQYF
TGTGCCAGCAGCCATCATCCAGAGACCCAGTACTTC
>.|TRBJ2-1|TRBD1|TRBV29-1
CSVDGKSGQGPRFEQFF
TGCAGCGTTGATGGGAAGTCGGGACAGGGACCGAGGTTTGAGCAGTTCTTC
>.|TRBJ2-3|TRBD1|TRBV2
CASNPGQGGTTDTQYF
TGTGCCAGCAACCCGGGACAGGGGGGAACGACGGATACGCAGTATTTT